A selection of T cell receptor beta chains follows, all from one sample in a study of PD-1 blockade in classical Hodgkin lymphoma. Clones were sequenced by immunoSEQ multiplex PCR, and TCRdb holds only the in-frame ones, with some missing. The data contain 20,000 to 25,000 clones, more than 60% of them singletons. The sequences come from peripheral blood mononuclear cells (PBMCs), collected before the second cycle of nivolumab. These receptors all come from a human donor with classical Hodgkin lymphoma. Each CDR3 is given with its conserved first and last residue. Each record gives: clone size, V gene, J gene, D gene, CDR3 DNA, CDR3 protein. The D gene is left open where the match is weak. Not every row has a clone size; where given, it reads once, few, many or a size class.

NA,TRBV5-1,TRBJ2-7,TRBD1,TGCGCCAGCAGCTTAACAGGGGTGAGCAGCCGCGAGCAGTACTTC,CASSLTGVSSREQYF
NA,TRBV5-1,TRBJ2-7,TRBD2,TGCGCCAGCAGCTCTCGACTAGCGGAGTACGAGCAGTACTTC,CASSSRLAEYEQYF
NA,TRBV9,TRBJ1-1,TRBD1,TGTGCCAGCAGCGTCGGCAGGGGGAGAGCCACTGAAGCTTTCTTT,CASSVGRGRATEAFF
NA,TRBV2,TRBJ2-3,TRBD2,TGTGCCTTCAACGGGGGGTTAGATACGCAGTATTTT,CAFNGGLDTQYF
NA,TRBV30,TRBJ2-2,NA,TGTGCCTGGAGTGTACTATCAGGCTCGGGGGAGCTGTTTTTT,CAWSVLSGSGELFF
NA,TRBV5-4,TRBJ2-3,TRBD1,TGTGCCAGCAGCCCCGGGACAGCGGTCACAGATACGCAGTATTTT,CASSPGTAVTDTQYF
NA,TRBV6-6,TRBJ2-5,NA,TGTGCTAGCAGTACCCTAGGGGAGACCCAGTACTTC,CASSTLGETQYF
many,TRBV6-6,TRBJ1-2,NA,TGTGCCAGCAGCGGCGGTTTGGACTACACCTTC,CASSGGLDYTF
medium-sized,TRBV30,TRBJ2-3,TRBD2,TGTGCCTGGAGTGTTGGAGCGGGGGAATCCAAAGATACGCAGTATTTT,CAWSVGAGESKDTQYF
NA,TRBV18,TRBJ2-7,NA,TGTGCCAGCTCAATCGGCCCGGCCTACGAGCAGTACTTC,CASSIGPAYEQYF
NA,TRBV9,TRBJ1-1,NA,TGTGCCAGCAGCGACCCCCCCAACACTGAAGCTTTCTTT,CASSDPPNTEAFF
NA,TRBV4-1,TRBJ1-5,NA,TGCGCCAGCAGCCAAGATCCTGGGGGTGATCAGCCCCAGCATTTT,CASSQDPGGDQPQHF
NA,TRBV19,TRBJ1-1,NA,TGTGCCAGTAGTATAGATCAGGCTTACACTGAAGCTTTCTTT,CASSIDQAYTEAFF
NA,TRBV11-3,TRBJ2-7,NA,TGTGCCAGCAGCGTAGTCGTTGCGGGGACCCCTCTCTACGAGCAGTACTTC,CASSVVVAGTPLYEQYF
NA,TRBV19,TRBJ1-2,TRBD1,TGTGCCAGTAGTATAAGGACAGGTACCAGGGGCTACACCTTC,CASSIRTGTRGYTF
NA,TRBV30,TRBJ1-1,NA,TGTGCCTGGAGGGAGCGGCCAACTGAAGCTTTCTTT,CAWRERPTEAFF
NA,TRBV27,TRBJ1-6,TRBD1,TGTGCCAGCAGTCAGCCGTCAACAGGGGGCTTCGGTTCACCCCTCCACTTT,CASSQPSTGGFGSPLHF
NA,TRBV6-1,TRBJ1-3,NA,TGTGCCAGCAGTGAAGGCTGGGGTAATACTGGAAACACCATATATTTT,CASSEGWGNTGNTIYF
once,TRBV2,TRBJ2-7,TRBD1,TGTGCCAGCAGTGAAGCGGTGGGACAGGGGGGCGAGCAGTACTTC,CASSEAVGQGGEQYF
NA,TRBV2,TRBJ2-5,TRBD2,TGTGCCAGCAGAAGCGGGATTTGGGAGACCCAGTACTTC,CASRSGIWETQYF
NA,TRBV7-2,TRBJ2-1,TRBD2,TGTGCCAGCAGCCCCAGCGGGAGGAGACGGAATGAGCAGTTCTTC,CASSPSGRRRNEQFF
NA,TRBV5-4,TRBJ2-5,TRBD1,TGTGCCAGCAGACGTACAGGGGGAGAGCAAGAGACCCAGTACTTC,CASRRTGGEQETQYF
NA,TRBV5-1,TRBJ1-3,TRBD1,TGCGCCAGCAGCTTGGGTACAGGGGCTAGCTCTGGAAACACCATATATTTT,CASSLGTGASSGNTIYF
NA,TRBV2,TRBJ1-1,TRBD1,TGTGCCAGCAGTGGGGACAGGAACACTGAAGCTTTCTTT,CASSGDRNTEAFF
NA,TRBV30,TRBJ1-3,NA,TGTGCCTGGAACCCGGGGACCTCTGGAAACACCATATATTTT,CAWNPGTSGNTIYF
few,TRBV6-1,TRBJ1-2,NA,TGTGCCAGCAGTCAAGACCCGACAGGACCCTCTAACTATGGCTACACCTTC,CASSQDPTGPSNYGYTF
NA,TRBV19,TRBJ1-2,NA,TGTGCCAGTAGTATAGATCAGGGCAGACTTAACTATGGCTACACCTTC,CASSIDQGRLNYGYTF
NA,TRBV7-7,TRBJ1-1,NA,TGTGCCAGCAGCTTAACTGCTAACACTGAAGCTTTCTTT,CASSLTANTEAFF
few,TRBV27,TRBJ1-1,NA,TGTGCCAGCAGTTGGGGCTACGACACTGAAGCTTTCTTT,CASSWGYDTEAFF
NA,TRBV29-1,TRBJ1-2,TRBD1,TGCAGCGTTGATAGGGGGGCAGGGGGCCTATATGGCTACACCTTC,CSVDRGAGGLYGYTF
NA,TRBV2,TRBJ1-5,NA,TGTGCCAGCAGTGATTTTTTGGGGGCGGATAATCAGCCCCAGCATTTT,CASSDFLGADNQPQHF
NA,TRBV9,TRBJ2-1,TRBD2,TGTGCCAGCAGCGTAGAGGCACTAGCGAACTACAATGAGCAGTTCTTC,CASSVEALANYNEQFF
NA,TRBV9,TRBJ1-1,TRBD1,TGTGCCAGCAGCGAGACAGGGGGCCAGACTGAAGCTTTCTTT,CASSETGGQTEAFF
NA,TRBV29-1,TRBJ1-1,NA,TGCAGCACCAAAAGTGGTGTCACTGAAGCTTTCTTT,CSTKSGVTEAFF
medium-sized,TRBV19,TRBJ2-1,NA,TGTGCCAGTAAAAGGAACGTAGGGGGGTCCTTTTACAATGAGCAGTTCTTC,CASKRNVGGSFYNEQFF
once,TRBV6-6,TRBJ2-3,TRBD2,TGTGCCAGCAGTTTACTAGCGGGAGACGCAGATACGCAGTATTTT,CASSLLAGDADTQYF